These 17 T cell receptor beta chains were sequenced from one sample in a study of T cells after yellow fever vaccination. One entry per CDR3 protein results from TCRdb running MiXCR on the 5' RACE reads. The table records under 200,000 distinct CDR3 sequences, approximately 11% of them present only once. The specimen was CD8+ T cells sorted from PBMCs, collected 15 days after the yellow fever booster vaccination. These receptors were collected from a man aged 18 to 30 who received the YFV17D yellow fever vaccine.

The chain links TRBV6-1 to TRBJ2-7, with D perhaps being TRBD1 or TRBD2 (5 bases each). Germline-derived CDR1 and CDR2 are MNHNS and SASEGT. V gave up 6 bases and J gave up 5 bases, with 23 bases separating them. The CDR3 totals 16 residues. The CDR3: CASRRKSTGPIHEQYV. Here the CDR3 DNA reads TGTGCCAGCAGGAGGAAGTCCACGGGGCCTATCCACGAGCAGTACGTC.

The gene calls are TRBV29-1 and TRBJ2-5; 8 bases match TRBD2. CDR3 length: 14 residues. Trimming removed 6 bases from V and 7 bases from J; junction bases left unmatched: 13. Germline CDR1 is SQVTM and CDR2 is ANQGSEA. As DNA, the CDR3 is TGCAGCGTCGACGCGACGATCGGGGGGGGGACCCAGTACTTC. Translation: CSVDATIGGGTQYF. The whole variable domain, filled in from reference TRBV29-1 and TRBJ2-5, reads SAVISQKPSRDICQRGTSLTIQCQVDSQVTMMFWYRQQPGQSLTLIATANQGSEATYESGFVIDKFPISRPNLTFSTLTVSNMSPEDSSIYLCSVDATIGGGTQYFGPGTRLLVL.

In DNA, the CDR3 is TGTGCCAGCAGCCAGGGATTTTTAGACACCTCCTACGAGCAGTACGTC. As protein: CASSQGFLDTSYEQYV. This chain uses TRBV3-1 with TRBJ2-7; D is unresolved. The germline gives CDR1 LGHDT, CDR2 YNNKEL (reference sequence). The V end lost 3 bases, the J end lost 0 bases, and 15 bases lay between the germline ends. CDR3 length: 16 residues.

V is TRBV5-1 and J is TRBJ2-1, with 12 bases aligning to TRBD2. The length of the CDR3 is 15 residues. Germline V gives CDR1 SGHRS, CDR2 YFSETQ. V was pared by 1 base and J by 5 bases, with 1 base of the junction left unmatched. This CDR3 reads CASSLRTSGDNEQFF. In DNA form, the CDR3 reads TGCGCCAGCAGCTTGAGGACTAGCGGGGACAATGAGCAGTTCTTC.

This clonotype was seen a handful of times. The chain links TRBV5-5 to TRBJ2-3, with TRBD2 matching 8 bases. Germline CDR1 SGHKS, CDR2 YYEKEE (reference sequence). CDR3 size: 14 residues. Unmatched junction bases numbered 7, after V lost 4 bases and J lost 6 bases. The CDR3 sequence is CASSLPSGLDTQYF. The CDR3, as DNA: TGTGCCAGCAGCCTTCCTAGCGGGTTGGATACGCAGTATTTT.

The V and J genes are TRBV11-3 and TRBJ2-1; TRBD2 matches at 15 bases. Germline V gene sequence: CDR1 SGHNT, CDR2 YENEEA. V lost 5 bases to trimming and J lost 6 bases; unmatched junction nucleotides: 5. This CDR3 is 16 amino acids long. CDR3 in amino acids: CASSLGLAGGPNEQFF. CDR3 nucleotide sequence: TGTGCCAGCAGCCTAGGACTAGCGGGGGGGCCCAATGAGCAGTTCTTC.

This clonotype came up a few times. CDR3 nucleotide sequence: TGTGCCAGCAGCTTCGGACCCGGAAGTGAAAAACTGTTTTTT. It codes for CASSFGPGSEKLFF. V is TRBV7-3 and J is TRBJ1-4; D gene uncertain. Per the germline V gene, CDR1 is SGHTA and CDR2 is FQGTGA. The V end lost 3 bases, the J end lost 7 bases, and 12 bases lay between the germline ends. The CDR3 length is 14 residues.

This clonotype has ten or more counts. The chain links TRBV12-5 to TRBJ1-1, with D perhaps matching TRBD1 (5 bases). The V gene lost 2 bases and the J gene lost 3 bases, with 16 bases spanning the gap. The CDR3 has 16 residues. The germline CDR1 and CDR2 sequences are LGHNT and FRNRAP. CDR3 DNA sequence: TGTGCTAGTGGTTTGTCCATGGGACGGTGGGACACTGAAGCTTTCTTT. Its translation: CASGLSMGRWDTEAFF.

This chain connects TRBV27 to TRBJ1-1; 7 bases align to TRBD1. The germline gives CDR1 MNHEY, CDR2 SMNVEV (reference sequence). This CDR3 has 14 amino acids. The J segment lost 0 bases and the V segment lost 3 bases, leaving 1 base of the junction unmatched. The chain's CDR3 is CASSLDRLNTEAFF. Here the CDR3 DNA reads TGTGCCAGCAGTTTGGACAGGCTGAACACTGAAGCTTTCTTT.

The chain recombines TRBV19 with TRBJ2-1, with D tentatively TRBD1 (6 bases). The CDR3 runs to 17 residues. V was shortened by 4 bases and J by 5 bases, with 21 bases between the two germline ends. The germline V gene encodes CDR1 LNHDA and CDR2 SQIVND (reference sequence). CDR3: CASSRYRDPTRDNEQFF. Written as DNA, the CDR3 is TGTGCCAGTAGTAGATACAGGGATCCTACTCGAGACAATGAGCAGTTCTTC.

The table lists this clonotype with a few counts. The chain uses TRBV9 and TRBJ2-3, with D perhaps TRBD1 or TRBD2 (5 bases each). Trimming removed 3 bases at V and 0 bases at J, with 8 bases between. Germline CDR1 and CDR2: SGDLS and YYNGEE. The length of the CDR3 is 14 residues. For the CDR3, the DNA is TGTGCCAGCAGCGGATGGGACAGCACAGATACGCAGTATTTT. It yields the protein CASSGWDSTDTQYF.

The table lists this clonotype with many counts. The chain uses TRBV13 and TRBJ1-1; TRBD1 is a possible D gene (5 bases). Trimming stripped 0 bases from V and 5 bases from J, with 13 bases between. This CDR3 has 15 amino acids. Germline CDR1 PRHDT, CDR2 FYEKMQ (reference sequence). CDR3 amino acids: CASSLGAGGVTEAFF. Written as DNA, the CDR3 is TGTGCCAGCAGCTTAGGGGCTGGGGGAGTAACTGAAGCTTTCTTT.

The gene calls are TRBV7-6 and TRBJ2-5; tentative D call: TRBD2 (6 bases). The CDR3 runs to 17 residues. The V end lost 6 bases, the J end lost 1 base, and 21 bases lay between the germline ends. Germline V gives CDR1 SGHVS, CDR2 FNYEAQ. The CDR3 DNA sequence: TGTGCCAGCAGACCCAGGGAGGCCGGGACCATCCAAGAGACCCAGTACTTC. It is translated as CASRPREAGTIQETQYF.

This clonotype was counted a few times. The V and J genes are TRBV10-1 and TRBJ2-7, with 8 positions matching TRBD2. V was pared by 5 bases and J by 1 base, with 7 bases of the junction left unmatched. Germline V CDR1 and CDR2: WNHNN, SYGVQD (reference sequence). The CDR3 extends over 15 amino acids. CDR3 residues: CASSRERGLSYEQYF. For the CDR3, the DNA is TGCGCCAGCAGTCGGGAGCGGGGGCTATCCTACGAGCAGTACTTC.

This clonotype appeared a few times. This chain connects TRBV27 to TRBJ1-4; D ambiguous. Germline lookup yields CDR1 MNHEY and CDR2 SMNVEV (reference sequence). CDR3 length: 12 residues. Trimming removed 1 base at V and 7 bases at J, with 4 bases between. The chain's CDR3 is CASSLLSEKLFF. CDR3 bases: TGTGCCAGCAGTTTATTGAGTGAAAAACTGTTTTTT.

This clonotype was counted a few times. V is TRBV4-1 and J is TRBJ1-6, with D uncertain. The CDR3 sequence is 14 residues long. Trimming removed 0 bases at V and 9 bases at J, with 9 bases between. Germline V lookup: CDR1 MGHRA, CDR2 YSYEKL. CDR3 sequence (DNA): TGCGCCAGCAGCCAAGATAGGCCCGGTTCACCCCTCCACTTT. This gives the protein CASSQDRPGSPLHF.

In its sample, this clonotype was seen a few times. The chain recombines TRBV5-6 with TRBJ2-5; D unresolved. The CDR3 length is 11 residues. The germline V gene encodes CDR1 SGHDT and CDR2 YYEEEE. V shed 4 bases and J shed 4 bases, with 5 bases lying between them. CDR3 protein: CASSHVETQYF. The CDR3 nucleotides are TGTGCCAGCAGCCACGTAGAGACCCAGTACTTC.